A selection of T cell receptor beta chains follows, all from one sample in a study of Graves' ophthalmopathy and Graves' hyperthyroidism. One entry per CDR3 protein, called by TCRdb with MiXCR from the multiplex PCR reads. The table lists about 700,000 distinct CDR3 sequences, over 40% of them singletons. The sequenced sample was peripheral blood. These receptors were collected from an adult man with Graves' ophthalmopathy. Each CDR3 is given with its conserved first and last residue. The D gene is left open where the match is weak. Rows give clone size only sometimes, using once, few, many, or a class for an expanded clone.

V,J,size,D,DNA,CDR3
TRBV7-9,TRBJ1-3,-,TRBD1,TGTGCCAGCAGCCCAATAGAGGGGGCGCCTGGAAACACCATATATTTT,CASSPIEGAPGNTIYF
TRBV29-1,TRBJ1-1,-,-,TGCAGCGCCGTGGTGGCGGAGAACACTGAAGCTTTCTTT,CSAVVAENTEAFF
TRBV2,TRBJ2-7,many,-,TGTGCCAGCAGCCCTCCGGTAGGTGCCTACGAGCAGTACTTC,CASSPPVGAYEQYF
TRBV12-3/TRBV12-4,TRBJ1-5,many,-,TGTGCCAGCAGTTTTGACCCCTTGCAGCCCCAGCATTTT,CASSFDPLQPQHF
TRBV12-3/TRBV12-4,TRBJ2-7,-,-,TGTGCCAGCAGTTTACCCCGGGACATCTACGAGCAGTACTTC,CASSLPRDIYEQYF
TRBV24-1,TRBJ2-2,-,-,TGTGCCACCAGTGCCAGGGACGGTTTCGGCTGGGAGCTGTTTTTT,CATSARDGFGWELFF
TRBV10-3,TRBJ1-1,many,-,TGTGCCATCAAATCCGGCTCAGATGACACTGAAGCTTTCTTT,CAIKSGSDDTEAFF
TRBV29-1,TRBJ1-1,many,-,TGCAGCGTTGATTTGTCGGGGGGCACTGAAGCTTTCTTT,CSVDLSGGTEAFF
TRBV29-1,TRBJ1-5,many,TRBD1,TGCAGCGTGGGTGGACAGGGCAATCAGCCCCAGCATTTT,CSVGGQGNQPQHF
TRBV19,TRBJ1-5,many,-,TGTGCCAGTCAACAGGGAGGGGACAGCAATCAGCCCCAGCATTTT,CASQQGGDSNQPQHF
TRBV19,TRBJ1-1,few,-,TGTGCCAGCACCCCCAAGGCTATGGACACTGAAGCTTTCTTT,CASTPKAMDTEAFF
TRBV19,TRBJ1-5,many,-,TGTGCCAGTAGTAGCGAAAGTTATGTGTATAGCAATCAGCCCCAGCATTTT,CASSSESYVYSNQPQHF